These 25 T cell receptor beta chains were sequenced from one sample in a study of shared clonotypes between healthy human individuals. Libraries were prepared by immunoSEQ multiplex PCR; TCRdb keeps only in-frame clonotypes and omits some of them. The sample lists some 2.3 million clones, over 90% seen once, with about 0.39% in the top ten. Sequenced material: naive CD4+ T cells from PBMCs. Subset in this sample: CD45RA+ positively selected. These receptors all come from a man between 18 and 35 years old in good health. Some clones in this sample may be carry-over from other donors' samples.

The chain recombines TRBV28 with TRBJ2-4; 7 bases are a match to TRBD1. The CDR3 runs to 17 residues. Germline CDR1 reads MDHEN; CDR2 reads SYDVKM. V shed 4 bases and J 0 bases; nucleotides not matched to a gene: 9. CDR3: CASSSGEDRLAKNIQYF. The CDR3 coding sequence is TGTGCCAGCAGTTCAGGAGAGGACAGGCTAGCCAAAAACATTCAGTACTTC.

The chain employs TRBV5-1 and TRBJ2-1; 7 bases are shared with TRBD2. The CDR3 has 14 amino acids. Germline CDR1 reads SGHRS; CDR2 reads YFSETQ. Trimming took 6 bases from V and 6 from J; bases not matched to a gene: 9. In nucleotides, the CDR3 is TGCGCCAGCAATGGCGGGAGTGCAGGCAATGAGCAGTTCTTC. This codes for CASNGGSAGNEQFF. The complete variable domain, with remaining parts taken from reference TRBV5-1 and TRBJ2-1, reads KAGVTQTPRYLIKTRGQQVTLSCSPISGHRSVSWYQQTPGQGLQFLFEYFSETQRNKGNFPGRFSGRQFSNSRSEMNVSTLELGDSALYLCASNGGSAGNEQFFGPGTRLTVL.

To note about this clone: At one boundary the junction diverges from the germline segment, which might be a read error. Distinct nucleotide sequences in the sample also encode this CDR3. The gene calls are TRBV6-1 and TRBJ1-1; D not certain. Germline V gene data show CDR1 as MNHNS and CDR2 as SASEGT. CDR3 length: 14 amino acids. CDR3 amino acids: CASSDVPGITEAFF. The CDR3 coding sequence is TGTGCCAGCAGTGATGTCCCGGGTATTACTGAAGCTTTCTTC.

J is TRBJ2-1 and V is TRBV5-1; a possible D gene is TRBD2 (6 bases). The CDR3 loop spans 15 amino acids. From germline, CDR1 is SGHRS and CDR2 YFSETQ. V was clipped by 3 bases and J by 4 bases, with 14 bases between them. The DNA for the CDR3 is TGCGCCAGCAGCTGGAACCGGGACTCGTACAATGAGCAGTTCTTC. As protein: CASSWNRDSYNEQFF.

This chain uses TRBV25-1 with TRBJ2-7, with 8 bases aligning to TRBD2. V shed 3 bases, J shed 0 bases, and the junction held 4 bases outside the gene matches. The germline gives CDR1 MGHDK, CDR2 SYGVNS. The CDR3 covers 15 residues. The CDR3 DNA is TGTGCCAGCAGTGACGCGACTAGCGCCTCCTACGAGCAGTACTTC. Translation gives CASSDATSASYEQYF.

The V call is TRBV29-1, the J call TRBJ2-1; D is perhaps TRBD2 (6 bases). The CDR3 is 13 amino acids. V lost 4 bases and J 7 bases, leaving 14 bases between the germline ends. In germline, CDR1 is SQVTM, CDR2 ANQGSEA. The CDR3 nucleotides read TGCAGCGTTGGGGGGGTCCTTAGGAATGAGCAGTTCTTC. Translating it yields CSVGGVLRNEQFF.

Remarks on this clone: Other DNA sequences within the sample encode an identical CDR3. This chain links TRBV27 with TRBJ2-5; TRBD1 matches at 7 bases. The trim removed 9 bases at V and 4 bases at J, leaving 5 bases unmatched. CDR1 MNHEY and CDR2 SMNVEV come from the germline V gene (reference sequence). The CDR3 is 12 amino acids. The CDR3 bases are TGTGCCAGTCGTGCAGGGGGAGAGACCCAGTACTTC. Encoded protein: CASRAGGETQYF.

The rearrangement joins TRBV9 to TRBJ2-7; TRBD2 aligns across 9 bases. The CDR3 extends over 21 amino acids. Unmatched junction bases numbered 23, after V lost 3 bases and J lost 1 base. The germline V gene encodes CDR1 SGDLS and CDR2 YYNGEE. This CDR3 reads CASSADPRSPLSGRQSYEQYF. The DNA of the CDR3 is TGTGCCAGCAGCGCCGACCCTAGAAGCCCGTTAAGCGGGAGGCAGTCCTACGAGCAGTACTTC.

This clone was recorded a few times. As DNA, the CDR3 is TGTGCCAGCAGTTACCGGGACAGCACTGAAGCTTTCTTT. This codes for CASSYRDSTEAFF. This chain connects TRBV6-5 to TRBJ1-1; TRBD1 aligns across 7 bases. Germline assignment: CDR1 MNHEY and CDR2 SVGAGI. The CDR3 has 13 residues. V was pared by 2 bases and J by 4 bases, with 1 base of the junction left unmatched.

The CDR3 DNA reads TGTGCCAGCACCTCTAGGGTTGGCACAGATACGCAGTATTTT. This translates into CASTSRVGTDTQYF. J is TRBJ2-3 and V is TRBV27; no clear D. Trimming cost V 7 bases and J 1 base, with 12 bases left between them. Germline V gives CDR1 MNHEY, CDR2 SMNVEV (reference sequence). This CDR3 comprises 14 residues.

The genes are TRBV7-9 and TRBJ2-7; no reliable D call. The V gene's germline CDR1 is SEHNR and CDR2 FQNEAQ (reference sequence). Trimming removed 1 base at V and 2 bases at J, with 9 bases between. This CDR3 region has 14 residues. The CDR3 spells CASSLDHGPYEQYF. The CDR3 bases are TGTGCCAGCAGCTTAGACCACGGCCCCTACGAGCAGTACTTC.

V gene TRBV29-1 combines with J gene TRBJ1-1; D possibly corresponds to TRBD1 (6 bases). Germline CDR1 and CDR2: SQVTM and ANQGSEA. The V end was cut by 3 bases, the J end by 9 bases, with 11 bases between. CDR3 length: 11 amino acids. The CDR3 sequence is CSVEVQGKAFF. The CDR3 bases are TGCAGCGTTGAGGTACAGGGCAAAGCTTTCTTT.

The chain uses TRBV5-1 and TRBJ2-5; TRBD2 aligns across 11 bases. Germline V CDR1 and CDR2: SGHRS, YFSETQ. The V gene end was trimmed by 6 bases and the J gene end by 5 bases; junction bases not matched to a gene: 6. The CDR3 extends over 14 amino acids. Here the CDR3 reads CASISGLAEETQYF. In DNA form, the CDR3 reads TGCGCCAGCATTTCGGGACTAGCGGAGGAGACCCAGTACTTC.

The chain links TRBV13 to TRBJ1-1, with D unclear. The CDR3 covers 11 residues. V lost 3 bases to trimming and J lost 7 bases, with 6 bases between them. Germline V gene data show CDR1 as PRHDT and CDR2 as FYEKMQ (reference sequence). The CDR3 DNA reads as TGTGCCAGCAGCTTCCAGAATGAAGCTTTCTTT. Its protein is CASSFQNEAFF.

This chain uses TRBV2 with TRBJ2-7; no reliable D call. CDR3 length equals 15 residues. V dropped 5 bases and J dropped 1 base, with 15 bases sitting between them. Looked up from germline, CDR1 is SNHLY and CDR2 is FYNNEI. CDR3 in DNA: TGTGCCAGCAGTTTAATCAAATTGGAATCCTACGAGCAGTACTTC. This sequence encodes CASSLIKLESYEQYF.

The rearrangement joins TRBV29-1 to TRBJ1-1, with D maybe TRBD1 (5 bases). Trimming pared 6 bases from V and 0 bases from J, leaving 17 bases between. The CDR3 has 15 residues. Germline V CDR1 and CDR2: SQVTM, ANQGSEA. The CDR3 DNA sequence: TGCAGCGTGGGGCGGACATTAGACATGAACACTGAAGCTTTCTTT. As protein: CSVGRTLDMNTEAFF.

The chain recombines TRBV28 with TRBJ2-1; D gene uncertain. The CDR3 has 15 amino acids. Between the trimmed V and J ends, which lost 6 bases and 7 bases, there was a span of 19 bases. The germline CDR1 and CDR2 sequences are MDHEN and SYDVKM. The CDR3 sequence: CASSLISGPRNEQFF. CDR3 coding DNA: TGTGCCAGCAGCCTTATTTCCGGGCCGAGAAATGAGCAGTTCTTC.

The CDR3 DNA is TGTGCCAGCAACCACGGGGCGACCGGGGAGCTGTTTTTT. Protein: CASNHGATGELFF. The V gene is TRBV9, the J gene TRBJ2-2; TRBD1 or TRBD2 may be the D gene (5 bases each). Germline CDR1 is SGDLS and CDR2 is YYNGEE. The CDR3 has 13 amino acids. Between the trimmed V and J ends, which lost 6 bases and 5 bases, there was a span of 11 bases.

This sequence joins TRBV7-9 and TRBJ2-7; 10 positions match TRBD2. The V and J ends lost 5 bases and 6 bases, in that order; junction bases with no gene match: 7. The CDR3 spans 14 residues. Germline CDR1 SEHNR, CDR2 FQNEAQ (reference sequence). CDR3 coding DNA: TGTGCCAGCAGCCCGGGGCTAGCGGGAGCCGAGCAGTACTTC. This sequence encodes CASSPGLAGAEQYF.

The rearrangement links TRBV5-1 to TRBJ2-7; D tentatively reads TRBD1 or TRBD2 (5 bases each). Trimming removed 0 bases from V and 2 bases from J, with 12 bases in between. The V gene's germline CDR1 is SGHRS and CDR2 YFSETQ. The CDR3 spans 15 residues. CDR3 residues: CASSLAVGETYEQYF. CDR3 coding DNA: TGCGCCAGCAGCTTGGCGGTAGGGGAGACCTACGAGCAGTACTTC.

The V call is TRBV4-1, the J call TRBJ2-1; 10 bases are a match to TRBD2. The CDR3 is 15 amino acids. The V gene's germline CDR1 is MGHRA and CDR2 YSYEKL. Trimming removed 1 base from V and 5 bases from J; junction bases left unmatched: 2. The CDR3 DNA follows: TGCGCCAGCAGCCAAGGTCTAGCGGGAGACAATGAGCAGTTCTTC. Its translation is CASSQGLAGDNEQFF.

The J gene is TRBJ2-5, the V gene TRBV11-2; D is possibly TRBD2 (6 bases). Germline CDR1 reads SGHAT; CDR2 reads FQNNGV. V was shortened by 5 bases and J by 1 base, with 14 bases between the two germline ends. The CDR3 is 15 residues long. CDR3 region: CASSPMAAGQETQYF. For the CDR3, the DNA is TGTGCCAGCAGCCCCATGGCAGCGGGCCAAGAGACCCAGTACTTC.

J is TRBJ2-7 and V is TRBV23-1; tentative D call: TRBD2 (6 bases). TRBV23-1 is designated an ORF whose function remains uncertain. Trimming left V 2 bases short and J 1 base short, with 15 bases between. The CDR3 has 16 amino acids. This chain's CDR3 is CASSQPWRARSYEQYF. CDR3 nucleotide sequence: TGCGCCAGCAGTCAACCGTGGAGGGCCAGGTCCTACGAGCAGTACTTC.

The gene calls are TRBV6-5 and TRBJ1-4; unclear D gene. The CDR3 is made up of 15 amino acids. In germline, CDR1 is MNHEY, CDR2 SVGAGI. V dropped 4 bases and J dropped 7 bases, with 16 bases sitting between them. CDR3 residues: CASSSTASIPEKLFF. CDR3 DNA sequence: TGTGCCAGCAGTTCGACCGCTAGCATTCCTGAAAAACTGTTTTTT.

A remark on this clone: The same CDR3 arises from other DNA sequences in this sample as well. The DNA of the CDR3 is TGTGCCAGCAGCTTTCAAAGGGGACAAGAGACCCAGTACTTC. As protein: CASSFQRGQETQYF. This chain uses TRBV7-2 with TRBJ2-5; weak D call: TRBD1 (5 bases). This CDR3 has 14 amino acids. Trimming shortened V by 3 bases and J by 2 bases, and 10 bases separated the two germline ends. Germline V lookup: CDR1 SGHTA, CDR2 FQGNSA.